The 10 T cell receptor beta chains reported below all come from one sample, sequenced in a study of post-analysis software for immune sequencing data. Whole-study findings and limits: Comparison of patients with controls showed five TRBV segments more frequent in patients, TRBV5-6, TRBV5-1 and TRBV20-1 among them.

Their cognate antigens are unknown. Unique molecular identifiers tagged the TCR beta cDNA libraries. In TCRdb, the PCR reads were re-called with MiXCR into one record per CDR3 protein. Of approximately 730,000 distinct CDR3 sequences listed, roughly 46% are singletons. The sample was blood. These receptors all come from a girl aged 10-17 years with multiple sclerosis.

This clonotype was detected only a few times. V usage is TRBV3-1 and J usage is TRBJ2-3, with D perhaps TRBD2 (6 bases). The CDR3 is 15 amino acids. Germline V gene data show CDR1 as LGHDT and CDR2 as YNNKEL (reference sequence). Trimming pared 4 bases from V and 1 base from J, leaving 12 bases between. The CDR3 loop reads CASSRRESGTDTQYF. The CDR3 region has the DNA TGTGCCAGCAGCCGCCGGGAGAGCGGCACAGATACGCAGTATTTT.

Comment on this clonotype: Germline and junction disagree at one end, which may indicate a read error. V and J are TRBV12-3 or TRBV12-4 and TRBJ2-1; D might be TRBD1 (5 bases). The CDR3 is 13 residues long. The CDR3 bases are TGTACCAGCACTACAAGGACACCTAATGAGCAGTTCTTC. Encoded protein: CTSTTRTPNEQFF.

This clonotype has only a few counts. V gene TRBV20-1 combines with J gene TRBJ2-7; TRBD2 is a possible D gene (6 bases). There are 13 residues in the CDR3. V was clipped by 2 bases and J by 2 bases, with 10 bases between them. Germline-derived CDR1 and CDR2 are DFQATT and SNEGSKA (reference sequence). For the CDR3, the DNA is TGCAGTGCTAGACGGGCGGGAACCTACGAGCAGTACTTC. This translates into CSARRAGTYEQYF.

The chain uses TRBV7-9 and TRBJ2-7; the D gene is possibly TRBD1 (5 bases). The DNA end favors TRBJ2-4, so the J call may be wrong. The CDR3 totals 16 residues. The germline gives CDR1 SEHNR, CDR2 FQNEAQ (reference sequence). CDR3 amino acids: CASSLGHALAKNIQYF. CDR3 sequence (DNA): TGTGCCAGCAGCCTCGGACACGCTCTAGCCAAAAACATTCAGTACTTC.

The chain is built from TRBV7-2 and TRBJ1-2, with a tentative D call TRBD1 (6 bases). The CDR3 runs 13 residues. V dropped 5 bases and J dropped 7 bases, with 14 bases sitting between them. The germline V gene has CDR1 SGHTA and CDR2 FQGNSA. The CDR3 nucleotides read TGTGCCAGCAGCGTCAACAGGGATGGTGGCTACACCTTC. Encoded protein: CASSVNRDGGYTF.

The chain combines TRBV20-1 with TRBJ2-7, with D uncertain. Germline values: CDR1 DFQATT, CDR2 SNEGSKA (reference sequence). Trimming pared 0 bases from V and 3 bases from J, leaving 15 bases between. The CDR3 has 15 residues. CDR3: CSARELNYSGYEQYF. The CDR3 DNA sequence: TGCAGTGCTAGAGAGCTGAACTACTCTGGCTACGAGCAGTACTTC.

The chain employs TRBV28 and TRBJ2-3; TRBD2 aligns across 9 bases. Trimming cost V 6 bases and J 6 bases; bases outside gene matches: 7. Germline CDR1 MDHEN, CDR2 SYDVKM. The CDR3 length is 14 residues. CDR3 bases: TGTGCCAGCAGACTAGCGGGCCCCGGGGATACGCAGTATTTT. It specifies CASRLAGPGDTQYF. The full variable domain, in which reference TRBV28 and TRBJ2-3 provide the parts outside the CDR3, is DVKVTQSSRYLVKRTGEKVFLECVQDMDHENMFWYRQDPGLGLRLIYFSYDVKMKEKGDIPEGYSVSREKKERFSLILESASTNQTSMYLCASRLAGPGDTQYFGPGTRLTVL.

This chain joins TRBV5-1 and TRBJ2-7; D is perhaps TRBD1 (5 bases). CDR3 length equals 12 residues. The V gene's germline CDR1 is SGHRS and CDR2 YFSETQ. The V end was cut by 4 bases, the J end by 6 bases, with 11 bases between. The DNA of the CDR3 is TGCGCCAGCAGCGAGGCAGGGCTCGAGCAGTACTTC. Translated: CASSEAGLEQYF.

This clonotype was seen a single time. This chain connects TRBV4-1 to TRBJ2-1, with D hard to call. The germline gives CDR1 MGHRA, CDR2 YSYEKL. Trimming pared 1 base from V and 5 bases from J, leaving 9 bases between. The CDR3 consists of 14 residues. DNA of the CDR3: TGCGCCAGCAGCCAAGGGCCGAGAGACAATGAGCAGTTCTTC. It is translated as CASSQGPRDNEQFF.

This clonotype was picked up a small number of times. The rearrangement joins TRBV6-6 to TRBJ2-4; D unresolved. The end of the DNA aligns better with TRBJ2-5, so the J call may be wrong. CDR3 length: 11 residues. Germline CDR1 reads MNHNY; CDR2 reads SVGAGI (reference sequence). CDR3 coding DNA: TGTGCCAGCATGAATCGAGAGACCCAGTACTTC. This codes for CASMNRETQYF.